This TCR beta chain emerged from a study of CD8+CD57+ T cells in acquired aplastic anemia. Only patients with CD8+CD57+ cell expansion on flow cytometry were chosen for sequencing. Genomic DNA constituted the template upon which TCR beta VDJ and CDR3 profiling was performed. TCRdb ran MiXCR on the reads and lists one entry per CDR3 protein. The table records fewer than 300,000 distinct CDR3 sequences, roughly 82% of them present only once. Germline V CDR1 and CDR2: SEHNR, FQNEAQ (reference sequence). There are 16 residues in the CDR3. V was pared by 5 bases and J by 11 bases, with 25 bases between. Sequenced input: sorted CD4+, CD8+, or CD8+CD57+ T cells (not recorded which) from PBMCs. V gene TRBV7-9 combines with J gene TRBJ2-1, with a tentative D call TRBD1 (5 bases). The receptor was isolated from a human donor with aplastic anemia. In nucleotides, the CDR3 is TGTGCCAGCAGCGGGCAGGGCAAAGTTGGTTCGGACAAGCAGTTCTTC. Protein product: CASSGQGKVGSDKQFF.